This is a list of T cell receptor beta chains from one sample in a study of blood T cell repertoires in COVID-19. Data came from immunoSEQ multiplex PCR; TCRdb stores just in-frame clones and leaves some out. This sample has 120,000 or so clones, with more than 75% found just once. The specimen was peripheral blood. The receptors derive from a human donor in a cohort sampled during active COVID-19. CDR3s include the opening cysteine and the closing phenylalanine or tryptophan. D genes are given only for firm matches. Some rows mark clone size as missing; the rest say once, few, many or name a class of expanded clone.

.,TRBJ2-2,TRBV28,TRBD2,TGTGCCAGCAGTTTGGGGGGGACCTACACCGGGGAGCTGTTTTTT,CASSLGGTYTGELFF
.,TRBJ1-4,TRBV11-2,.,TGTGCCAGCAGCTTAGCGGGGTCCTATGAAAAACTGTTTTTT,CASSLAGSYEKLFF
few,TRBJ2-7,TRBV4-1,.,TGCGCCAGCAGTCCCGACAATTCCTACGAGCAGTACTTC,CASSPDNSYEQYF
.,TRBJ2-1,TRBV5-1,TRBD2,TGCGCCAGCAGCTTTACGATAGCGGGAGGGTACAATGAGCAGTTCTTC,CASSFTIAGGYNEQFF
.,TRBJ2-3,TRBV28,.,TGTGCCAGCAGCCGGCAGGAAGATACGCAGTATTTT,CASSRQEDTQYF
.,TRBJ2-3,TRBV29-1,.,TGCAGCGCCCAGGGCCCCACAGATACGCAGTATTTT,CSAQGPTDTQYF
.,TRBJ1-5,TRBV6-2/TRBV6-3,.,TGTGCCAGCAGTTCGGGAGGGGGTGTGGGACAGCCCCAGCATTTT,CASSSGGGVGQPQHF
.,TRBJ2-3,TRBV29-1,TRBD2,TGCAGCGTTGTTCGTAGCGGGGTGCGCACAGATACGCAGTATTTT,CSVVRSGVRTDTQYF
.,TRBJ2-2,TRBV5-6,.,TGTGCCAGCAGCTTTCGCGGTGGCACCGGGGAGCTGTTTTTT,CASSFRGGTGELFF
.,TRBJ2-7,TRBV12-3/TRBV12-4,.,TGTGCCAGCAGTTTTTTAGACAACTACGAGCAGTACTTC,CASSFLDNYEQYF
.,TRBJ1-2,TRBV6-6,.,TGTGCCAGCACCCCTAGACGGGATGGGTATGGCTACACCTTC,CASTPRRDGYGYTF
.,TRBJ2-4,TRBV7-9,.,TGTGCCAGCAGCCTTAAGGGTGACAGCCAAAACATTCAGTACTTC,CASSLKGDSQNIQYF
.,TRBJ2-5,TRBV7-6,.,TGTGCCAGCAGCCTCCGTGGGTGGCGGGGCGAAGAGACCCAGTACTTC,CASSLRGWRGEETQYF
.,TRBJ2-3,TRBV7-8,TRBD2,TGTGCCAGCAGGTTAAACGACGGGGGGAATACTAGCACAGATACGCAGTATTTT,CASRLNDGGNTSTDTQYF
.,TRBJ1-5,TRBV5-5,TRBD1,TGTGCCAGCAGCTTCGGACAGGGTCGGCCCCAGCATTTT,CASSFGQGRPQHF
once,TRBJ2-3,TRBV5-4,TRBD2,TGTGCCAGCAGCTTGACTAGCGGGAGAGGCTACACAGATACGCAGTATTTT,CASSLTSGRGYTDTQYF
few,TRBJ1-2,TRBV6-5,TRBD1,TGTGCCAGCAGTCCCGGGACAGGAAAATCCTATGGCTACACCTTC,CASSPGTGKSYGYTF
once,TRBJ2-3,TRBV24-1,.,TGTGCCACCAGCCCCGGGCCAGGGGTTGCGCAGTATTTT,CATSPGPGVAQYF